Shown below are 29 T cell receptor beta chains from a single sample sequenced in a study of blood T cell repertoires in COVID-19. The method was immunoSEQ multiplex PCR; TCRdb's version includes in-frame clones alone and lacks a portion of them. The data show around 230,000 clones, 65% to 85% seen once. Input material: peripheral blood. Receptors were obtained from a man aged 40-50 years with acute or convalescent COVID-19.

This clone showed up just a few times. V and J are TRBV30 and TRBJ1-2; D is unresolved. Germline V gene data show CDR1 as GTSNPN and CDR2 as SVGIG (reference sequence). CDR3 length equals 13 residues. Trimming shortened V by 2 bases and J by 1 base, and 8 bases separated the two germline ends. This CDR3 reads CAWSQEGNYGYTF. For the CDR3, the DNA is TGTGCCTGGAGTCAGGAGGGTAACTATGGCTACACCTTC. The full variable domain, with the rest looked up from reference TRBV30 and TRBJ1-2, is SQTIHQWPATLVQPVGSPLSLECTVEGTSNPNLYWYRQAAGRGLQLLFYSVGIGQISSEVPQNLSASRPQDRQFILSSKKLLLSDSGFYLCAWSQEGNYGYTFGSGTRLTVV.

The chain has TRBV9 and TRBJ2-7; D uncertain. CDR1 SGDLS and CDR2 YYNGEE come from the germline V gene. The CDR3 is 14 residues long. Trimming took 0 bases from V and 0 from J, leaving 7 bases between them. The chain's CDR3 is CASSVGGNSYEQYF. The CDR3 DNA follows: TGTGCCAGCAGCGTAGGCGGTAACTCCTACGAGCAGTACTTC.

The chain links TRBV18 to TRBJ1-1, with D perhaps TRBD1 (6 bases). This CDR3 spans 16 amino acids. V lost 4 bases and J 0 bases, leaving 15 bases between the germline ends. Germline loops: CDR1 KGHSH, CDR2 LQKENI. CDR3 nucleotides: TGTGCCAGCTCACTAACAAGGACAGACTTGAACACTGAAGCTTTCTTT. Amino acids: CASSLTRTDLNTEAFF.

The rearrangement links TRBV4-1 to TRBJ1-1; 8 nucleotides agree with TRBD1. The germline CDR1 and CDR2 sequences are MGHRA and YSYEKL. This CDR3 is 15 amino acids long. Germline trimming cut 2 bases from V and 1 base from J; bases unmatched to any gene: 3. CDR3 amino acids: CASSQQGAPNTEAFF. For the CDR3, the DNA is TGCGCCAGCAGCCAACAGGGGGCCCCGAACACTGAAGCTTTCTTT.

The rearrangement links TRBV7-3 to TRBJ2-5; tentatively, D is TRBD2 (6 bases). This CDR3 is 13 amino acids long. CDR1 and CDR2 from the germline V gene are SGHTA and FQGTGA. Between the trimmed V and J ends, which lost 4 bases and 5 bases, there was a span of 11 bases. CDR3 bases: TGTGCCAGCAGCTCGACTAGGAGGGAGACCCAGTACTTC. It specifies CASSSTRRETQYF. Full variable domain (missing parts from reference TRBV7-3 and TRBJ2-5): GAGVSQTPSNKVTEKGKYVELRCDPISGHTALYWYRQSLGQGPEFLIYFQGTGAADDSGLPNDRFFAVRPEGSVSTLKIQRTERGDSAVYLCASSSTRRETQYFGPGTRLLVL.

The chain links TRBV12-3 or TRBV12-4 to TRBJ1-1, with TRBD1 matching over 7 bases. There are 11 residues in the CDR3. With V trimmed by 5 bases and J by 7 bases, 1 base remained unmatched. Written as DNA, the CDR3 is TGTGCCAGCAGTCGGGACAGTGAAGCTTTCTTT. This encodes CASSRDSEAFF.

The rearrangement uses TRBV7-9 and TRBJ2-2, with unresolved D. The CDR3 is 15 amino acids. Germline V gene sequence: CDR1 SEHNR, CDR2 FQNEAQ (reference sequence). Trimming cost V 1 base and J 4 bases, with 10 bases left between them. CDR3 sequence: CASSLGRTGTGELFF. CDR3 DNA sequence: TGTGCCAGCAGCTTAGGTAGAACGGGCACCGGGGAGCTGTTTTTT.

The CDR3 DNA sequence: TGTGCCAGCAGCTTAGAATCCGGGAGTAGCGATGAGCAGTTCTTC. Translation: CASSLESGSSDEQFF. V is TRBV7-3 and J is TRBJ2-1; maybe TRBD2 (6 bases). Germline V gene lookup returns CDR1 SGHTA and CDR2 FQGTGA. CDR3 length: 15 amino acids. The V end lost 2 bases, the J end lost 8 bases, and 16 bases lay between the germline ends.

This sequence joins TRBV7-2 and TRBJ2-2, with D maybe TRBD1 (6 bases). The CDR3 is made up of 16 amino acids. Trimming pared 3 bases from V and 0 bases from J, leaving 11 bases between. Germline V gene data show CDR1 as SGHTA and CDR2 as FQGNSA. CDR3 region: CASSFTTGTNTGELFF. CDR3 DNA: TGTGCCAGCAGCTTTACAACAGGGACGAACACCGGGGAGCTGTTTTTT.

The sample holds a few counts of this clone. The CDR3 loop is CASSLQGAQGNEKLFF. CDR3 nucleotide sequence: TGCGCCAGCAGCTTACAGGGGGCGCAGGGTAATGAAAAACTGTTTTTT. V is TRBV5-1 and J is TRBJ1-4; 9 bases match TRBD1. Trimming removed 2 bases from V and 4 bases from J; junction bases left unmatched: 6. CDR3 size: 16 residues. Germline assignment: CDR1 SGHRS and CDR2 YFSETQ. The complete variable domain, with remaining parts taken from reference TRBV5-1 and TRBJ1-4, reads KAGVTQTPRYLIKTRGQQVTLSCSPISGHRSVSWYQQTPGQGLQFLFEYFSETQRNKGNFPGRFSGRQFSNSRSEMNVSTLELGDSALYLCASSLQGAQGNEKLFFGSGTQLSVL.

This chain joins TRBV18 and TRBJ1-4; D not resolved. Germline CDR1 reads KGHSH; CDR2 reads LQKENI. The CDR3 has 14 amino acids. Trimming left V 2 bases short and J 4 bases short, with 8 bases between. This chain's CDR3 is CASSPAGYNEKLFF. The CDR3, as DNA: TGTGCCAGCTCACCAGCGGGGTATAATGAAAAACTGTTTTTT.

This clone was observed a single time. The chain is built from TRBV7-3 and TRBJ2-2; no firm D call. This CDR3 has 13 amino acids. Trimming pared 4 bases from V and 0 bases from J, leaving 3 bases between. The germline V gene has CDR1 SGHTA and CDR2 FQGTGA. The CDR3 bases are TGTGCCAGCAGCTCCGCGAACACCGGGGAGCTGTTTTTT. Amino acids: CASSSANTGELFF.

The J gene is TRBJ2-7, the V gene TRBV6-6; D call uncertain. Germline V CDR1 and CDR2: MNHNY, SVGAGI (reference sequence). V was trimmed by 2 bases and J by 0 bases, leaving 8 bases between them. The CDR3 length is 14 residues. In DNA form, the CDR3 reads TGTGCCAGCAGTTACCTAAGAACCTCCTACGAGCAGTACTTC. This encodes CASSYLRTSYEQYF.

This sequence joins TRBV29-1 and TRBJ2-7, with a weak D call TRBD2 (5 bases). Germline lookup yields CDR1 SQVTM and CDR2 ANQGSEA. V was shortened by 4 bases and J by 5 bases, with 18 bases between the two germline ends. The CDR3 spans 14 residues. CDR3 coding DNA: TGCAGCGTTGCCCGTGGCCCGACTAACAACGAGCAGTACTTC. Amino acid sequence: CSVARGPTNNEQYF.

The V and J genes are TRBV30 and TRBJ2-7, with TRBD1 identical over 9 bases. Unmatched junction bases numbered 4, after V lost 8 bases and J lost 2 bases. This CDR3 has 12 residues. Germline V lookup: CDR1 GTSNPN, CDR2 SVGIG (reference sequence). The CDR3 bases are TGTGCCGGGACAGGGCTTACCTACGAGCAGTACTTC. This sequence encodes CAGTGLTYEQYF.

The gene calls are TRBV7-8 and TRBJ2-2; 7 nucleotides match TRBD1. Germline CDR1 SGHVS, CDR2 FQNEAQ. Trimming cost V 7 bases and J 2 bases; bases outside gene matches: 7. This CDR3 has 15 residues. CDR3: CASTLRDSNTGELFF. The CDR3 nucleotides read TGTGCCAGCACCCTCCGGGACAGCAACACCGGGGAGCTGTTTTTT.

The CDR3 DNA reads TGTGCCGCTAAGAGGGATGGCACCGGGGAGCTGTTTTTT. Its protein product is CAAKRDGTGELFF. The rearrangement uses TRBV3-1 (or the pseudogene TRBV3-2) and TRBJ2-2; D may be TRBD2 (5 bases). Germline V gives CDR1 LGHDT, CDR2 YNNKEL (reference sequence). The CDR3 is made up of 13 amino acids. V was clipped by 11 bases and J by 4 bases, with 14 bases between them.

V gene TRBV7-8 combines with J gene TRBJ1-6, with a possible D match to TRBD1 (5 bases). V was shortened by 4 bases and J by 5 bases, with 15 bases between the two germline ends. Germline loops: CDR1 SGHVS, CDR2 FQNEAQ. CDR3 length: 16 residues. This chain's CDR3 is CASSWGGNSNNSPLHF. The CDR3 DNA sequence: TGTGCCAGCAGCTGGGGGGGGAACAGCAATAATTCACCCCTCCACTTT.

V usage is TRBV5-1 and J usage is TRBJ2-7; D unclear. This CDR3 has 13 amino acids. V was pared by 0 bases and J by 2 bases, with 6 bases between. Germline V gene lookup returns CDR1 SGHRS and CDR2 YFSETQ. This chain's CDR3 is CASSLEPTYEQYF. CDR3 nucleotides: TGCGCCAGCAGCTTGGAGCCGACCTACGAGCAGTACTTC.

The chain links TRBV3-1 (or the pseudogene TRBV3-2) to TRBJ1-2; D not certain. V lost 4 bases and J lost 6, with 12 bases in between. There are 13 residues in the CDR3. Germline V gives CDR1 LGHDT, CDR2 YNNKEL (reference sequence). CDR3 region: CASSPTQTDGYTF. DNA of the CDR3: TGTGCCAGCAGCCCTACTCAAACCGATGGCTACACCTTC.

The chain couples TRBV6-5 to TRBJ2-1; unclear D gene. Germline CDR1 reads MNHEY; CDR2 reads SVGAGI. Trimming left V 3 bases short and J 5 bases short, with 8 bases between. CDR3 size: 13 residues. CDR3 in amino acids: CASSYYRDNEQFF. In nucleotides, the CDR3 is TGTGCCAGCAGTTATTACCGGGACAATGAGCAGTTCTTC.

J is TRBJ1-5 and V is TRBV2; tentatively, D is TRBD1 (6 bases). Germline V lookup: CDR1 SNHLY, CDR2 FYNNEI. Trimming left V 6 bases short and J 7 bases short, with 16 bases between. This CDR3 spans 14 amino acids. The CDR3 bases are TGTGCCAGCAGCGCAGAACAGGGAGGGCAGCCCCAGCATTTT. Translating gives CASSAEQGGQPQHF.

In the case of this clone: The identical CDR3 is also encoded by other nucleotide sequences in the sample. The chain links TRBV7-2 to TRBJ2-1; D ambiguous. Trimming pared 8 bases from V and 1 base from J, leaving 18 bases between. Per the germline V gene, CDR1 is SGHTA and CDR2 is FQGNSA. The CDR3 has 16 amino acids. In DNA, the CDR3 is TGTGCCAGCCCTGGAGACTTTTTTACGTCCTACAATGAGCAGTTCTTC. Translation: CASPGDFFTSYNEQFF.

The rearrangement uses TRBV5-6 and TRBJ1-2; D might be TRBD1 (6 bases). The germline V gene encodes CDR1 SGHDT and CDR2 YYEEEE. This CDR3 is built from 14 residues. The V end was cut by 4 bases, the J end by 3 bases, with 13 bases between. The CDR3 DNA follows: TGTGCCAGCAGCACTCAGGGGATCGACTATGGCTACACCTTC. It specifies CASSTQGIDYGYTF.

The rearrangement joins TRBV4-1 to TRBJ1-4, with D unclear. V was trimmed by 0 bases and J by 0 bases, leaving 14 bases between them. The CDR3 is 18 amino acids. Germline-derived CDR1 and CDR2 are MGHRA and YSYEKL. CDR3 sequence: CASSQEGEQSATNEKLFF. CDR3 DNA: TGCGCCAGCAGCCAAGAGGGAGAACAATCCGCAACTAATGAAAAACTGTTTTTT.

The rearrangement uses TRBV5-5 and TRBJ1-6; 7 bases are shared with TRBD1. The CDR3 extends over 16 amino acids. The V gene end was trimmed by 1 base and the J gene end by 8 bases; junction bases not matched to a gene: 9. Germline CDR1 and CDR2: SGHKS and YYEKEE (reference sequence). CDR3 in DNA: TGTGCCAGCAGCTTGTCTCAACAGGGGACGTATTCACCCCTCCACTTT. It specifies CASSLSQQGTYSPLHF.

This clone was counted at least ten times. This chain connects TRBV2 to TRBJ1-2, with 7 bases aligning to TRBD1. This CDR3 spans 16 amino acids. Germline V CDR1 and CDR2: SNHLY, FYNNEI. V was pared by 3 bases and J by 5 bases, with 12 bases of the junction left unmatched. CDR3 loop: CASSDSITGRGYGYTF. CDR3 DNA sequence: TGTGCCAGCAGTGACAGTATAACTGGCAGGGGGTATGGCTACACCTTC. Together with reference TRBV2 and TRBJ1-2, the CDR3 gives the full variable domain: EPEVTQTPSHQVTQMGQEVILRCVPISNHLYFYWYRQILGQKVEFLVSFYNNEISEKSEIFDDQFSVERPDGSNFTLKIRSTKLEDSAMYFCASSDSITGRGYGYTFGSGTRLTVV.

The chain employs TRBV6-1 and TRBJ2-1; 12 nucleotides agree with TRBD2. CDR1 is MNHNS and CDR2 is SASEGT in the germline V gene. The V gene end was trimmed by 1 base and the J gene end by 8 bases; junction bases not matched to a gene: 9. The CDR3 is 17 amino acids. CDR3 bases: TGTGCCAGCAGTGAAGGGACTAGCGGGATGGGGGGCCATGAGCAGTTCTTC. Its protein is CASSEGTSGMGGHEQFF.

The chain couples TRBV7-9 to TRBJ2-5; TRBD1 agrees at 9 bases. This CDR3 has 16 residues. CDR1 and CDR2 (germline): SEHNR, FQNEAQ (reference sequence). The junction had 15 bases not matched to a gene; V was cut back by 8 bases and J by 5 bases. CDR3 sequence (DNA): TGTGCCAGCGGGAGATGGGGACAGGGAGGTGGGGAGACCCAGTACTTC. This gives the protein CASGRWGQGGGETQYF.